Sequencing of this TCR beta chain was carried out in a study of blood T cell repertoires in COVID-19. Overall study context: T cells, B-cell-depleted T cells, or PBMCs supplied cDNA or gDNA.

Using immunoSEQ multiplex PCR, the repertoire was profiled, and TCRdb retains in-frame clones only, with some absent. The sample has around 250,000 clones; roughly 90% are singletons. CDR1 is MNHEY, CDR2 SMNVEV, per germline (reference sequence). The ends lost 8 bases at V and 9 bases at J; junction bases unmatched: 24. This CDR3 comprises 20 residues. Each recovered donor of Cohort 3 presented with two negative PCRs, clearance, or symptom resolution. The chain uses TRBV27 and TRBJ2-1; TRBD2 aligns across 14 bases. The source of this sequence is a woman aged 25-40 years who had recovered from COVID-19. Sequenced input: PBMCs or T cells enriched from blood (not recorded which). CDR3 amino acids: CASGLKMGLAGAGGGREQFF. CDR3 sequence (DNA): TGTGCCAGCGGTCTGAAAATGGGACTAGCGGGAGCGGGAGGCGGCCGTGAGCAGTTCTTC.